The clone carrying this TCR beta chain was picked up a small number of times. What it binds is not known. The authors prepared the TCRbeta library with unique molecular identifiers. TCRdb analysed the PCR reads with MiXCR anew, one entry per CDR3 protein. The sample carries a few hundred thousand distinct CDR3 sequences, over 10% recorded once. This sample stems from a study of T-cell reconstitution after alpha-beta-depleted transplantation in children. Study-level findings and limits: About two months after transplant, alpha-beta T cells reportedly came from several hundred expanded graft clones. The main origin of T-cell counts and diversity one year after transplant was newly produced T cells. Some patients' high day-60 TCRbeta diversity was traced to surviving recipient T cells and thymic progenitors.

Per the germline V gene, CDR1 is LNHDA and CDR2 is SQIVND (reference sequence). Trimming shortened V by 1 base and J by 0 bases, and 10 bases separated the two germline ends. This CDR3 has 15 amino acids. The chain links TRBV19 to TRBJ2-7, with a possible D match to TRBD1 (5 bases). The sample in question was PBMCs, mostly from graft donor cells, obtained 360 days after TCRalphabeta/CD19-depleted stem cell transplant. The clonotype was recovered from a male patient between 10 and 17 years old who had a stem cell transplant for acute myeloid leukemia, so the T cells may come from the graft donor. In nucleotides, the CDR3 is TGTGCCAGTAGTATAGTGGGCGACAGCTCCTACGAGCAGTACTTC. This gives the protein CASSIVGDSSYEQYF.